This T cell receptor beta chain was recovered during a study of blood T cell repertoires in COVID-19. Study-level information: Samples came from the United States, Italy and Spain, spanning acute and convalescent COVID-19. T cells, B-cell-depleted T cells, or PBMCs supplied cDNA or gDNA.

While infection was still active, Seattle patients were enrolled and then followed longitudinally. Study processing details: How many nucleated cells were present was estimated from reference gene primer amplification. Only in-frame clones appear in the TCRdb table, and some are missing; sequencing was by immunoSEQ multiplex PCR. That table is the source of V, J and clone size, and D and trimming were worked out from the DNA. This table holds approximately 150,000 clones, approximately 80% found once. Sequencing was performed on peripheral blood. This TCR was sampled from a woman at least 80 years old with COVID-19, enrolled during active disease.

CDR3 loop: CASSPGGRAYEQYF. CDR3 in DNA: TGTGCCAGCAGCCCCGGCGGGAGGGCTTACGAGCAGTACTTC. The rearrangement uses TRBV7-2 and TRBJ2-7; TRBD2 matches 9 bases. This CDR3 is 14 amino acids long. V trimming: 5 bases; J trimming: 4 bases; junction bases outside the gene matches: 6. In germline, CDR1 is SGHTA, CDR2 FQGNSA. Based on the CDR3 plus reference TRBV7-2 and TRBJ2-7, the full variable domain is GAGVSQSPSNKVTEKGKDVELRCDPISGHTALYWYRQSLGQGLEFLIYFQGNSAPDKSGLPSDRFSAERTGGSVSTLTIQRTQQEDSAVYLCASSPGGRAYEQYFGPGTRLTVT.